This T cell receptor beta chain was recorded in a study of blood T cell repertoires in COVID-19. Background on the study: Donors in the United States, Italy and Spain gave samples during acute or convalescent COVID-19. T cells, B-cell-depleted T cells, or PBMCs provided the cDNA or gDNA that served as material.

CDR3 length equals 11 residues. Per germline, CDR1 GTSNPN and CDR2 SVGIG (reference sequence). V gave up 7 bases and J gave up 1 base, with 4 bases separating them. Original methodology: Counts of nucleated cells, estimated from reference gene primer amplification, were obtained. The repertoire was sequenced with immunoSEQ multiplex PCR; TCRdb's copy has only in-frame clones and lacks some. That table furnishes V, J and clone size, whereas the DNA furnished D and trimming. The sample lists 190,000 or so clones; 85% to 95% were seen once. Followed over time, Seattle patients had been enrolled while infection was active.

The rearrangement uses TRBV30 and TRBJ2-2; unclear D gene. This TCR came from a man between 25 and 39 years old with COVID-19, enrolled during active disease. The specimen was peripheral blood. As DNA, the CDR3 is TGTGCCTCCAAGAACACCGGGGAGCTGTTTTTT. Its protein is CASKNTGELFF.